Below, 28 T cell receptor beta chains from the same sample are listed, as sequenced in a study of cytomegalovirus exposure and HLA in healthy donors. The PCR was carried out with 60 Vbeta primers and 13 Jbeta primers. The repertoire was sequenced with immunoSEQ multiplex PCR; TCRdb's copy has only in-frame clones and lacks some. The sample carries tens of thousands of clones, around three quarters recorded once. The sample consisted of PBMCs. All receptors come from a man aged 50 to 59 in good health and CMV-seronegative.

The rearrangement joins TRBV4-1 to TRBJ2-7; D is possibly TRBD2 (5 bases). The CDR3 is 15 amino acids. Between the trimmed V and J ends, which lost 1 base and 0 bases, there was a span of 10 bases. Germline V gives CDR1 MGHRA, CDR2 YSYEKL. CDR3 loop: CASSQAGESSYEQYF. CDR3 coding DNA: TGCGCCAGCAGCCAAGCTGGGGAGAGCTCCTACGAGCAGTACTTC.

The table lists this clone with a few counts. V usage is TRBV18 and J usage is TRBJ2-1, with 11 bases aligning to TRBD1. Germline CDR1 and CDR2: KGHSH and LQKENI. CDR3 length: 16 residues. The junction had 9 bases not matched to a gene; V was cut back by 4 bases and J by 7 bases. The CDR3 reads CASSLSGTGGLNEQFF. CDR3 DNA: TGTGCCAGCTCACTTTCCGGGACAGGGGGACTGAATGAGCAGTTCTTC.

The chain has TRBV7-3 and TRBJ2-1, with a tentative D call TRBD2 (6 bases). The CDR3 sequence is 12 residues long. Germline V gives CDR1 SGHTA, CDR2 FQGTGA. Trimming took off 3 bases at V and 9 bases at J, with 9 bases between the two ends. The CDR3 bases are TGTGCCAGCAGCTTTCTGGGGGGTGAGCAGTTCTTC. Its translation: CASSFLGGEQFF.

For the CDR3, the DNA is TGCGCCAGCAGCCAAACAGGGGCTTTTAATGAAAAACTGTTTTTT. Encoded protein: CASSQTGAFNEKLFF. The rearrangement links TRBV4-3 to TRBJ1-4; TRBD1 matches 7 bases. V lost 2 bases, J lost 4 bases, and 4 bases stayed unmatched. The CDR3 length is 15 residues. Looked up from germline, CDR1 is LGHNA and CDR2 is YSLEER.

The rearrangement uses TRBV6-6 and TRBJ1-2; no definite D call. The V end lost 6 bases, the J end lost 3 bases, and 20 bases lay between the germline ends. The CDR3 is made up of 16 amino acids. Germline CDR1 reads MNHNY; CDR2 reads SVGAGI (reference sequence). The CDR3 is CASRNEGRSGDYGYTF. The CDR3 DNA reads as TGTGCCAGCAGAAACGAGGGCAGAAGTGGAGACTATGGCTACACCTTC.

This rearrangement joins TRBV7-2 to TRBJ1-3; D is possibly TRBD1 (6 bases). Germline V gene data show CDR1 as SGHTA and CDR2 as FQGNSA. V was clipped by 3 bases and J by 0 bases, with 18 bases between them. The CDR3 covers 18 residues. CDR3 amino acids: CASSFESRGSLSGNTIYF. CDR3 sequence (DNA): TGTGCCAGCAGCTTTGAATCCAGGGGCAGCCTCTCTGGAAACACCATATATTTT.

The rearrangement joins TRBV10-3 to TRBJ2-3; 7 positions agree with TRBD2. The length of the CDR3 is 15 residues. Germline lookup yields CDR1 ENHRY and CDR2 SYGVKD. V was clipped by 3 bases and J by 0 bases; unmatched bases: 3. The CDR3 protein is CAISEEGGSTDTQYF. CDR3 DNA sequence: TGTGCCATCAGTGAAGAGGGAGGGAGCACAGATACGCAGTATTTT.

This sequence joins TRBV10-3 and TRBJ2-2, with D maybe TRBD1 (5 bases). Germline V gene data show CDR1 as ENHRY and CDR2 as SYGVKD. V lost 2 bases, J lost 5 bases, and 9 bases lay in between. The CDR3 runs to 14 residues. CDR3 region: CAISESDSTGELFF. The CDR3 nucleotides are TGTGCCATCAGTGAGAGTGACAGTACCGGGGAGCTGTTTTTT.

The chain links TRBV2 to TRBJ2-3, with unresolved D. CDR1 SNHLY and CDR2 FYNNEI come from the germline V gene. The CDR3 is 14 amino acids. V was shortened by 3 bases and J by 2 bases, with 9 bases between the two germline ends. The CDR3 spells CASSESQNTDTQYF. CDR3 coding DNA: TGTGCCAGCAGTGAGTCACAGAACACAGATACGCAGTATTTT.

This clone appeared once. DNA of the CDR3: TGTGCCAGCACGCCTGACAGTTCGAACCTTGAAAAACTGTTTTTT. Amino acid sequence: CASTPDSSNLEKLFF. This sequence joins TRBV18 and TRBJ1-4; weak D call: TRBD1 (5 bases). CDR3 length: 15 amino acids. Germline values: CDR1 KGHSH, CDR2 LQKENI. V gave up 8 bases and J gave up 7 bases, with 20 bases separating them.

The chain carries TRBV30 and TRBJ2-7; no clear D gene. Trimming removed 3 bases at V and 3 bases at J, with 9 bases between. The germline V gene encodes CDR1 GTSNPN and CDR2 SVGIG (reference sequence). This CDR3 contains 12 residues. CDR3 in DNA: TGTGCCTGGAGAGCCGCAAGCTACGAGCAGTACTTC. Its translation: CAWRAASYEQYF.

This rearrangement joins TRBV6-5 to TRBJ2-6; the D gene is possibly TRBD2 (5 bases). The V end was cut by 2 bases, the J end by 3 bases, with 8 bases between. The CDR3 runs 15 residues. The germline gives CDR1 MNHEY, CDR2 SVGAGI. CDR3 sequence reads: CASSYARGGANVLTF. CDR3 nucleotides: TGTGCCAGCAGTTACGCCCGGGGTGGGGCCAACGTCCTGACTTTC.

CDR3 amino acids: CASSLGTGRNTIYF. Here the CDR3 DNA reads TGTGCCAGCTCACTCGGGACAGGGAGGAACACCATATATTTT. This sequence joins TRBV25-1 and TRBJ1-3, with TRBD1 matching 9 bases. The V gene end was trimmed by 8 bases and the J gene end by 7 bases; junction bases not matched to a gene: 9. Germline V gives CDR1 MGHDK, CDR2 SYGVNS. This CDR3 comprises 14 residues.

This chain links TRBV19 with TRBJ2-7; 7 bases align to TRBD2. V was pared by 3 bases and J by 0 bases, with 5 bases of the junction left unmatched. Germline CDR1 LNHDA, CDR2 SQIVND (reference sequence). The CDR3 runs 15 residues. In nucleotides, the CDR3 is TGTGCCAGTAGTATCCTAGCGGCTGTCTCCTACGAGCAGTACTTC. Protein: CASSILAAVSYEQYF.

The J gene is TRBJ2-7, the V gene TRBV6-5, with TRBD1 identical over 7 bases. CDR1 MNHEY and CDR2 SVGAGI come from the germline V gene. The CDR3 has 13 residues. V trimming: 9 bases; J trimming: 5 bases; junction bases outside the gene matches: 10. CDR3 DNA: TGTGCCAGTAGACAGGGATATTTCAACGAGCAGTACTTC. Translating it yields CASRQGYFNEQYF.

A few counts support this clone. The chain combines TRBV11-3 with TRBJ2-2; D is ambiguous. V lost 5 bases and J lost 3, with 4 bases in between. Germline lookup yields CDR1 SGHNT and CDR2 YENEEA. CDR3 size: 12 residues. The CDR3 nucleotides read TGTGCCAGCAGCCCGTACACCGGGGAGCTGTTTTTT. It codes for CASSPYTGELFF.

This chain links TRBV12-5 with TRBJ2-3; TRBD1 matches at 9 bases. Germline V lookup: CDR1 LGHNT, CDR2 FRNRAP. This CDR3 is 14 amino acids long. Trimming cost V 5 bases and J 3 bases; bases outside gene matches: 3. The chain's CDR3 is CASGTGTGTDTQYF. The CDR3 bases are TGTGCTAGTGGTACAGGGACAGGGACAGATACGCAGTATTTT.

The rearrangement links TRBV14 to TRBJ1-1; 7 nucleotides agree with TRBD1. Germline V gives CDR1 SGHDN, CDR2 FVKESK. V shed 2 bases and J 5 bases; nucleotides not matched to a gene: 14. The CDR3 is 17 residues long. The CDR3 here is CASSQQPRQGTWTEAFF. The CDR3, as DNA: TGTGCCAGCAGCCAACAGCCTCGACAGGGTACCTGGACTGAAGCTTTCTTT.

The CDR3 reads CASSHLGTANTEAFF. The CDR3 DNA reads TGCGCCAGCAGCCACTTAGGGACAGCGAACACTGAAGCTTTCTTT. The genes are TRBV4-1 and TRBJ1-1, with 7 nucleotides matching TRBD1. The CDR3 has 15 amino acids. CDR1 and CDR2 (germline): MGHRA, YSYEKL. The ends lost 3 bases at V and 1 base at J; junction bases unmatched: 5.

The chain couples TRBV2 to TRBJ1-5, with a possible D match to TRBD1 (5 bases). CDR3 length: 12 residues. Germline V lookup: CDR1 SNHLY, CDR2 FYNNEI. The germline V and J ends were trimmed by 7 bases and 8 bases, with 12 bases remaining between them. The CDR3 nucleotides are TGTGCCAGCACGGGGGAAGGGAAGCCCCAGCATTTT. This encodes CASTGEGKPQHF.

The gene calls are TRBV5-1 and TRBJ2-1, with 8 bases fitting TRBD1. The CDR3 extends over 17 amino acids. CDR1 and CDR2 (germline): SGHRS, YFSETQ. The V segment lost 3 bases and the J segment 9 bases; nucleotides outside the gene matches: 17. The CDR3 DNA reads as TGCGCCAGCAGCTCTCCACCCGGGACAGGAGGGGTGGGTGAGCAGTTCTTC. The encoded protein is CASSSPPGTGGVGEQFF.

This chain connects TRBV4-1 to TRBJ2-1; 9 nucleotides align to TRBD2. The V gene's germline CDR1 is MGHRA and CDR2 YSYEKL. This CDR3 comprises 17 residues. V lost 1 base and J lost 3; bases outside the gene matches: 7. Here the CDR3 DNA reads TGCGCCAGCAGCCAAGGAAGTCTAGCGGGGCACTACAATGAGCAGTTCTTC. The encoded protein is CASSQGSLAGHYNEQFF.

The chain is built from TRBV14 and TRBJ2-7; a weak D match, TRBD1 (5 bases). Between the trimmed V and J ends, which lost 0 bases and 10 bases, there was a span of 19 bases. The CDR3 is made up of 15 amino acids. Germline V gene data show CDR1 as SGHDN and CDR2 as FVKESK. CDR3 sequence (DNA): TGTGCCAGCAGCCAAGAGCTAAGGTTGACAGCGCCTCAGTACTTC. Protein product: CASSQELRLTAPQYF. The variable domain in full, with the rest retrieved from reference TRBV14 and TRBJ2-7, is EAGVTQFPSHSVIEKGQTVTLRCDPISGHDNLYWYRRVMGKEIKFLLHFVKESKQDESGMPNNRFLAERTGGTYSTLKVQPAELEDSGVYFCASSQELRLTAPQYFGPGTRLTVT.

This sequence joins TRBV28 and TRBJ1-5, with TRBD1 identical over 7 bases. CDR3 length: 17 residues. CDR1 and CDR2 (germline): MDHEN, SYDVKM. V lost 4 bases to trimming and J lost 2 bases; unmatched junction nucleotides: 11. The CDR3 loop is CASSSKQGIQGNQPQHF. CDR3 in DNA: TGTGCCAGCAGTTCAAAACAGGGGATCCAGGGCAATCAGCCCCAGCATTTT.

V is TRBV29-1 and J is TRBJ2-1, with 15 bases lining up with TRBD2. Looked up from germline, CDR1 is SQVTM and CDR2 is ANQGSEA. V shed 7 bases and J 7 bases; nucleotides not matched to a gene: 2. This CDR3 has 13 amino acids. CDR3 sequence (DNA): TGCAGCGGGACTAGCGGGAGGGGGAATGAGCAGTTCTTC. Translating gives CSGTSGRGNEQFF.

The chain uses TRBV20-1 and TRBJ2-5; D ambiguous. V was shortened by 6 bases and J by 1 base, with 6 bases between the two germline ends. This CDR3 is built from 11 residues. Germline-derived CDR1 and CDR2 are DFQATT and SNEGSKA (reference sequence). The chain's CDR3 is CSAIVQETQYF. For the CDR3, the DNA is TGCAGTGCAATAGTCCAAGAGACCCAGTACTTC.

The DNA for the CDR3 is TGCGCCAGCCTCCGCGGGGGGGGCACAGATACGCAGTATTTT. Protein sequence: CASLRGGGTDTQYF. This rearrangement joins TRBV5-1 to TRBJ2-3, with TRBD2 matching 9 bases. Unmatched junction bases numbered 4, after V lost 7 bases and J lost 1 base. The CDR3 has 14 amino acids. The germline V gene has CDR1 SGHRS and CDR2 YFSETQ.

This chain's CDR3 is CASKIGGVEGETQYF. CDR3 coding DNA: TGTGCCAGCAAGATAGGGGGGGTCGAGGGAGAGACCCAGTACTTC. The J gene is TRBJ2-5, the V gene TRBV5-4; D might be TRBD2 (7 bases). Germline CDR1 reads SGHNT; CDR2 reads YYREEE (reference sequence). This CDR3 is built from 15 residues. V gave up 6 bases and J gave up 4 bases, with 19 bases separating them.